This T cell receptor (beta chain) came from a study of blood T cell repertoires in COVID-19. Study overall: COVID-19 samples collected from the United States, Italy and Spain covered acute and convalescent phases.

Germline assignment: CDR1 LGHDT and CDR2 YNNKEL (reference sequence). V was cut by 1 base and J by 0 bases, with 7 bases left in between. The length of the CDR3 is 15 residues. Authors' data handling: Researchers report that nucleated cell counts were estimated from reference gene primer amplification. Method: immunoSEQ multiplex PCR; TCRdb's copy keeps in-frame clones and lacks some. The V and J calls and clone size come from that table; D and trimming were worked out from the DNA. The sample contains about 160,000 clones, roughly four fifths of which appear only once. The specimen was peripheral blood. This sequence originates from a man between 60 and 70 years old with active or convalescent COVID-19. The chain combines TRBV3-1 (or the pseudogene TRBV3-2) with TRBJ1-5, with no clear D. The CDR3 DNA sequence: TGTGCCAGCAGCCAAGCGGCGGTTAGCAATCAGCCCCAGCATTTT. Its translation: CASSQAAVSNQPQHF.